This T cell receptor (beta chain) comes out of a study of shared clonotypes between healthy human individuals. Points on this clone: The antigen is undetermined.

The assay was immunoSEQ multiplex PCR, and TCRdb's table has in-frame clones only and misses some. The profile covers millions of clones, with more than 85% appearing a single time and around 0.4% taken by the ten largest. Germline assignment: CDR1 SEHNR and CDR2 FQNEAQ (reference sequence). V lost 1 base to trimming and J lost 6 bases; unmatched junction nucleotides: 10. This CDR3 region has 16 residues. Study-level findings and limits: Four donors showed sharing of around 5% of naive CD4 clonotypes. In the sorted subsets, rarefaction showed sequencing was incomplete despite large depth.

Every donor, a Caucasian adult, lived in Nashville, Tennessee. The TCR sequence derives from a man aged 18 to 30 in good health. Some clones in this sample may be carry-over from other donors' samples. This chain connects TRBV7-9 to TRBJ2-7, with 9 bases identical to TRBD1. Sequenced material: naive CD4+ T cells from PBMCs. Subset described: CD45RA+ positively selected. CDR3 region: CASSLGDRELYGEQYF. The CDR3 nucleotides read TGTGCCAGCAGCTTAGGGGACAGGGAATTGTACGGCGAGCAGTACTTC.